This T cell receptor (beta chain) was retrieved from a study of the immune and genomic landscape of osteosarcoma. Across the whole study: Localized disease at presentation in approximately 79%; roughly 60% were male.

The J segment lost 2 bases and the V segment lost 3 bases, leaving 4 bases of the junction unmatched. CDR3 length equals 15 residues. The germline V gene encodes CDR1 SGHVS and CDR2 FQNEAQ. Sequencing was performed with immunoSEQ multiplex PCR; in TCRdb, only in-frame clones are kept and a portion is missing. The sample shows around 2,700 clones, approximately 70% of them seen only once. Findings of the study overall: Clonality was higher in immune-hot C3 than cold C1, yet still low.

Note on this clone: The antigen remains unidentified.

The receptor comes from a man aged 18 to 35 with osteosarcoma. This chain uses TRBV7-8 with TRBJ2-3, with TRBD2 identical over 8 bases. The sample comprised tumor tissue from a local recurrence in the femur. In DNA form, the CDR3 reads TGTGCCAGCAGCTTTCTAGCGGGTGACACAGATACGCAGTATTTT. It is translated as CASSFLAGDTDTQYF.